The 23 T cell receptor beta chains below all came from one sample that was sequenced in a study of cytomegalovirus exposure and HLA in healthy donors. PCR primers comprised 60 Vbeta and 13 Jbeta primers. TCRdb keeps only in-frame clones here, not all; method: immunoSEQ multiplex PCR. In the table there are over 120,000 clones, approximately 84% of which are singletons. Sequenced: PBMCs. These receptor sequences come from a woman aged 55 to 70 in good health and CMV-seropositive.

The rearrangement uses TRBV6-1 and TRBJ1-1; D ambiguous. V dropped 6 bases and J dropped 0 bases, with 8 bases sitting between them. Germline V gives CDR1 MNHNS, CDR2 SASEGT. This CDR3 is 13 amino acids long. CDR3 sequence reads: CASRRGMNTEAFF. Written as DNA, the CDR3 is TGTGCCAGCAGAAGAGGGATGAACACTGAAGCTTTCTTT.

The chain combines TRBV27 with TRBJ2-7; D possibly corresponds to TRBD1 (6 bases). The CDR3 totals 16 residues. The V and J ends lost 5 bases and 6 bases respectively, with 23 bases between them. The germline V gene encodes CDR1 MNHEY and CDR2 SMNVEV (reference sequence). The CDR3 region is CASSTGTHHRGSEQYF. The CDR3 bases are TGTGCCAGCAGTACCGGGACACATCACCGAGGTTCCGAGCAGTACTTC.

CDR3 sequence: CASSLSSGSSYNEQFF. The CDR3 DNA is TGTGCCAGCAGCCTCTCTAGCGGGAGCTCCTACAATGAGCAGTTCTTC. This chain uses TRBV4-2 with TRBJ2-1; 10 bases map to TRBD2. The V gene end was trimmed by 4 bases and the J gene end by 0 bases; junction bases not matched to a gene: 3. The CDR3 runs to 16 residues. Per germline, CDR1 LGHNA and CDR2 YNFKEQ.

In this sample, this clone turned up a few times. The CDR3 DNA sequence: TGTGCCACCAGCGTCGTGGCAGGGGAGACCCAGTACTTC. It specifies CATSVVAGETQYF. The gene calls are TRBV15 and TRBJ2-5, with TRBD1 as a possible D gene (5 bases). The V gene lost 5 bases and the J gene lost 5 bases, with 12 bases spanning the gap. The CDR3 runs to 13 residues. The germline V gene encodes CDR1 LNHNV and CDR2 YYDKDF (reference sequence).

This chain joins TRBV28 and TRBJ2-3; 7 bases are shared with TRBD2. Germline V lookup: CDR1 MDHEN, CDR2 SYDVKM. V dropped 6 bases and J dropped 4; count of bases not matched to a gene: 7. The CDR3 is 14 residues long. Here the CDR3 reads CASSSSGVADTQYF. CDR3 DNA: TGTGCCAGCAGCTCTAGCGGAGTGGCAGATACGCAGTATTTT. The variable domain in full, completed from reference TRBV28 and TRBJ2-3, reads DVKVTQSSRYLVKRTGEKVFLECVQDMDHENMFWYRQDPGLGLRLIYFSYDVKMKEKGDIPEGYSVSREKKERFSLILESASTNQTSMYLCASSSSGVADTQYFGPGTRLTVL.

The chain is built from TRBV2 and TRBJ1-4, with TRBD1 matching over 8 bases. The germline CDR1 and CDR2 sequences are SNHLY and FYNNEI. With 3 bases clipped from V and 16 bases from J, the junction kept 7 bases outside the gene matches. The CDR3 is made up of 12 amino acids. The CDR3 DNA reads TGTGCCAGCAGTGATCCACGGACAGGGTGGTTTTTT. This gives the protein CASSDPRTGWFF.

The gene calls are TRBV4-3 and TRBJ1-1; weak D call: TRBD1 (5 bases). The CDR3 is 18 residues long. V was pared by 0 bases and J by 3 bases, with 20 bases between. Germline CDR1 and CDR2: LGHNA and YSLEER. The CDR3 region is CASSQDFFSGAKYTEAFF. The CDR3 nucleotides are TGCGCCAGCAGCCAAGATTTTTTTAGCGGGGCGAAGTACACTGAAGCTTTCTTT.

A single count supports this clone. The rearrangement joins TRBV7-9 to TRBJ2-3; D uncertain. Trimming removed 5 bases from V and 5 bases from J, with 11 bases in between. This CDR3 has 13 amino acids. Germline CDR1 SEHNR, CDR2 FQNEAQ (reference sequence). CDR3 DNA: TGTGCCAGCAGCCCCGAGAATCAAGATACGCAGTATTTT. It translates to CASSPENQDTQYF.

The chain is built from TRBV5-1 and TRBJ2-5; perhaps TRBD1 as D (5 bases). V lost 0 bases, J lost 2 bases, and 11 bases lay in between. This CDR3 is built from 15 residues. The germline gives CDR1 SGHRS, CDR2 YFSETQ. The CDR3 loop is CASSLGGSPQETQYF. The CDR3 nucleotides read TGCGCCAGCAGCTTGGGGGGCTCCCCTCAAGAGACCCAGTACTTC.

The chain is built from TRBV7-2 and TRBJ2-1, with D possibly being TRBD2 (6 bases). Germline V CDR1 and CDR2: SGHTA, FQGNSA. The ends were cut back, 1 base at V and 7 bases at J, with 17 bases in the middle. CDR3 length equals 16 residues. The CDR3 DNA reads as TGTGCCAGCAGCTTAGAGTTTGCGCTAGCGCAAAATGAGCAGTTCTTC. Protein: CASSLEFALAQNEQFF.

The chain joins TRBV5-1 to TRBJ1-2, with 11 bases lining up with TRBD1. The CDR3 loop spans 15 amino acids. V gave up 3 bases and J gave up 6 bases; unmatched junction bases: 7. Germline V CDR1 and CDR2: SGHRS, YFSETQ. For the CDR3, the DNA is TGCGCCAGCAGCTCCTGGACAGGGGGCTTCGATGGCTACACCTTC. Translating it yields CASSSWTGGFDGYTF.

This clone was observed a handful of times. V gene TRBV5-8 combines with J gene TRBJ2-1, with D perhaps matching TRBD2 (6 bases). The CDR3 totals 16 residues. V was shortened by 2 bases and J by 5 bases, with 17 bases between the two germline ends. Germline lookup yields CDR1 SGHTS and CDR2 YDEGEE. The CDR3: CASSFWDSGPDNEQFF. CDR3 DNA: TGTGCCAGCAGCTTTTGGGACTCAGGACCCGACAATGAGCAGTTCTTC.

For this clone: Other DNA sequences within the sample encode an identical CDR3. The chain joins TRBV25-1 to TRBJ1-5, with TRBD1 as a possible D gene (6 bases). The CDR3 is 14 residues long. Germline V CDR1 and CDR2: MGHDK, SYGVNS. Trimming removed 3 bases from V and 5 bases from J, with 11 bases in between. The CDR3 loop reads CASSETGGHQPQHF. In DNA, the CDR3 is TGTGCCAGCAGTGAGACGGGGGGCCATCAGCCCCAGCATTTT.

The chain couples TRBV6-1 to TRBJ2-7; 11 bases fit TRBD2. This CDR3 is 15 amino acids long. The trim removed 5 bases at V and 4 bases at J, leaving 7 bases unmatched. The germline CDR1 and CDR2 sequences are MNHNS and SASEGT. The CDR3 DNA sequence: TGTGCCAGCAGTCCCTACACTAGCGGGAGTTACGAGCAGTACTTC. Translation gives CASSPYTSGSYEQYF.

The chain carries TRBV5-4 and TRBJ1-1; 8 bases match TRBD1. After removal of 2 bases from V and 5 bases from J, the junction contained 5 bases not matched to a gene. The germline gives CDR1 SGHNT, CDR2 YYREEE (reference sequence). The CDR3 spans 14 residues. CDR3 protein: CASSFGQGGTEAFF. The CDR3 region has the DNA TGTGCCAGCAGCTTTGGACAGGGAGGAACTGAAGCTTTCTTT.

This clone came up a few times. In DNA, the CDR3 is TGTGCCAGCAGCTTAGAGGGACAGGGTACAGATACGCAGTATTTT. It translates to CASSLEGQGTDTQYF. The gene calls are TRBV7-9 and TRBJ2-3; 9 positions agree with TRBD1. The CDR3 length is 15 residues. The germline CDR1 and CDR2 sequences are SEHNR and FQNEAQ (reference sequence). The V gene end was trimmed by 1 base and the J gene end by 3 bases; junction bases not matched to a gene: 2. Using reference TRBV7-9 and TRBJ2-3 for the parts outside the CDR3, the full variable domain is DTGVSQNPRHKITKRGQNVTFRCDPISEHNRLYWYRQTLGQGPEFLTYFQNEAQLEKSRLLSDRFSAERPKGSFSTLEIQRTEQGDSAMYLCASSLEGQGTDTQYFGPGTRLTVL.

The chain uses TRBV7-2 and TRBJ1-5, with TRBD1 matching 8 bases. V gave up 2 bases and J gave up 6 bases; unmatched junction bases: 6. CDR3 size: 15 residues. CDR1 is SGHTA, CDR2 FQGNSA, per germline. This CDR3 is CASSLTGGRGQPQHF. CDR3 DNA: TGTGCCAGCAGCTTAACAGGGGGTAGAGGTCAGCCCCAGCATTTT.

A few counts support this clone. This chain links TRBV28 with TRBJ2-1, with D maybe TRBD2 (5 bases). In germline, CDR1 is MDHEN, CDR2 SYDVKM. Trimming pared 7 bases from V and 0 bases from J, leaving 16 bases between. The CDR3 has 16 residues. The CDR3 region is CASTIQGLSSYNEQFF. The CDR3 DNA sequence: TGTGCCAGCACAATTCAAGGACTGAGCTCCTACAATGAGCAGTTCTTC.

This chain uses TRBV6-5 with TRBJ1-4, with a tentative D call TRBD1 (5 bases). The germline gives CDR1 MNHEY, CDR2 SVGAGI. This CDR3 is 15 amino acids long. V lost 3 bases and J 7 bases, leaving 15 bases between the germline ends. The CDR3 spells CASSYEQGLVEKLFF. CDR3 coding DNA: TGTGCCAGCAGTTATGAGCAGGGCCTGGTTGAAAAACTGTTTTTT.

The V and J genes are TRBV28 and TRBJ1-5; D unresolved. This CDR3 contains 13 residues. With 4 bases removed from V and 4 bases from J, the gap between germline ends came to 8 bases. Germline loops: CDR1 MDHEN, CDR2 SYDVKM. The CDR3: CASSSPRNQPQHF. The DNA of the CDR3 is TGTGCCAGCAGTTCCCCACGGAATCAGCCCCAGCATTTT.

The chain has TRBV4-1 and TRBJ2-5; tentatively, D is TRBD2 (5 bases). The ends were cut back, 1 base at V and 2 bases at J, with 8 bases in the middle. The CDR3 loop spans 14 amino acids. CDR1 and CDR2 from the germline V gene are MGHRA and YSYEKL. The DNA of the CDR3 is TGCGCCAGCAGCCAAGTCGGGGTACAAGAGACCCAGTACTTC. Translating gives CASSQVGVQETQYF.

The CDR3 DNA reads TGCAGCGTTGACCCGGGACTAACCAACAATGAGCAGTTCTTC. It translates to CSVDPGLTNNEQFF. This chain uses TRBV29-1 with TRBJ2-1, with TRBD2 matching 7 bases. Looked up from germline, CDR1 is SQVTM and CDR2 is ANQGSEA. The J segment lost 5 bases and the V segment lost 3 bases, leaving 7 bases of the junction unmatched. CDR3 length equals 14 residues.

This chain connects TRBV29-1 to TRBJ2-3, with 11 nucleotides matching TRBD2. Germline V CDR1 and CDR2: SQVTM, ANQGSEA. Germline trimming cut 4 bases from V and 2 bases from J; bases unmatched to any gene: 2. The CDR3 runs 14 residues. CDR3 sequence (DNA): TGCAGCGTTGTACTAGCGGGAGTCACAGATACGCAGTATTTT. Translating it yields CSVVLAGVTDTQYF.